The rows below give T cell receptor beta chains drawn from one sample of a study of blood T cell repertoires in COVID-19. TCRdb keeps only in-frame clones here, not all; method: immunoSEQ multiplex PCR. The sample holds roughly 79,000 clones; roughly four fifths are singletons and the top ten take around 6.9%. The sample taken for sequencing was peripheral blood. Every receptor here comes from a human donor in a cohort sampled during active COVID-19. Each CDR3 is given with its conserved first and last residue. D genes are given only for firm matches. Not all rows give a size; the values are once, few, many and, for expanded clones, a class.

v_gene	d_gene	abundance	j_gene	CDR3aa	CDR3nt
TRBV29-1	-	-	TRBJ2-2	CSVAETPTNTGELFF	TGCAGCGTTGCGGAGACCCCGACGAACACCGGGGAGCTGTTTTTT
TRBV7-3	TRBD2	-	TRBJ2-3	CASSASGGAKDTQYF	TGTGCCAGCAGCGCTAGCGGGGGGGCTAAAGATACGCAGTATTTT
TRBV11-3	TRBD1	-	TRBJ2-3	CASSEGQGSTDTQYF	TGTGCCAGCAGCGAAGGACAGGGAAGCACAGATACGCAGTATTTT
TRBV5-1	-	-	TRBJ1-2	CASGTGGYGYTF	TGCGCCAGCGGGACCGGGGGCTATGGCTACACCTTC
TRBV10-3	TRBD1	-	TRBJ2-7	CAISDMGQGSYEQYF	TGTGCCATCAGTGATATGGGACAGGGGTCCTACGAGCAGTACTTC
TRBV18	-	-	TRBJ2-6	CASSQTQGSGANVLTF	TGTGCCAGCTCACAAACCCAGGGCTCGGGGGCCAACGTCCTGACTTTC
TRBV7-7	TRBD2	-	TRBJ2-5	CASSSLAGGQKTQYF	TGTGCTAGCAGCTCACTAGCGGGGGGGCAAAAGACCCAGTACTTC
TRBV5-1	-	-	TRBJ2-2	CASSSPGGGELFF	TGCGCCAGCAGCTCCCCCGGCGGCGGGGAGCTGTTTTTT
TRBV11-2	TRBD2	-	TRBJ2-7	CASSITSGGPLGLEQYF	TGTGCCAGCAGCATCACTAGCGGGGGTCCCCTGGGGCTCGAGCAGTACTTC
TRBV6-2/TRBV6-3	-	-	TRBJ1-1	CASSYDVFGPGTLAFF	TGTGCCAGCAGTTACGACGTATTCGGTCCGGGTACGCTGGCTTTCTTT
TRBV7-9	-	-	TRBJ1-2	CASSARQPQANYGYTF	TGTGCCAGCAGCGCCCGACAGCCTCAAGCTAACTATGGCTACACCTTC
TRBV6-5	-	-	TRBJ1-5	CASNANRDSNQPQHF	TGTGCCAGCAATGCTAACAGGGATAGCAATCAGCCCCAGCATTTT
TRBV29-1	TRBD1	-	TRBJ2-7	CSVEGQGRTYEQYF	TGCAGCGTAGAGGGACAGGGGAGAACCTACGAGCAGTACTTC
TRBV4-1	-	-	TRBJ2-7	CASSPFAGANRIDYEQYF	TGCGCCAGCAGCCCATTTGCTGGGGCGAACCGCATCGACTACGAGCAGTACTTC
TRBV6-5	TRBD1	few	TRBJ1-2	CASSYSYTGELNGYTF	TGTGCCAGCAGTTACTCGTACACAGGGGAGTTAAATGGCTACACCTTC
TRBV29-1	TRBD2	-	TRBJ2-1	CSVVAGGREQFF	TGCAGCGTTGTGGCGGGGGGGCGTGAGCAGTTCTTC
TRBV6-2/TRBV6-3	-	-	TRBJ1-6	CASSYSRTNPTNPYHF	TGTGCCAGCAGTTACTCGAGAACAAACCCCACTAATCCCTACCACTTT
TRBV19	-	-	TRBJ1-5	CASRIARGVDQPQHF	TGTGCCAGTAGGATCGCACGGGGGGTCGATCAGCCCCAGCATTTT
TRBV3-1/TRBV3-2	-	few	TRBJ1-3	CASSPFGDTIYF	TGTGCCAGCAGCCCGTTTGGAGACACCATATATTTT
TRBV4-1	-	few	TRBJ1-2	CASSQVLSSVNYGYTF	TGCGCCAGCAGCCAAGTCCTTTCCAGTGTAAACTATGGCTACACCTTC
TRBV14	TRBD1	-	TRBJ1-5	CATQKTGDWNQPQHF	TGTGCCACCCAAAAAACAGGGGATTGGAATCAGCCCCAGCATTTT
TRBV12-3/TRBV12-4	-	few	TRBJ1-4	CASSLGVEEKLFF	TGTGCCAGCAGTTTAGGCGTCGAGGAAAAACTGTTTTTT
TRBV9	-	-	TRBJ2-7	CASSVGGQGYEQYF	TGTGCCAGCAGCGTAGGGGGGCAGGGTTACGAGCAGTACTTC
TRBV4-3	-	once	TRBJ2-7	CASSQGQFSYEQYF	TGCGCCAGCAGCCAAGGACAGTTCTCCTACGAGCAGTACTTC
TRBV6-4	-	-	TRBJ2-3	CASSDTGVPTDTQYF	TGTGCCAGCAGTGATACGGGGGTACCCACAGATACGCAGTATTTT
TRBV7-2	-	-	TRBJ1-2	CASSLAGGGVGVGYTF	TGTGCCAGCAGCTTAGCGGGTGGAGGGGTCGGGGTTGGCTACACCTTC
TRBV30	-	-	TRBJ1-1	CAWSVLWGDTEAFF	TGTGCCTGGAGTGTACTGTGGGGAGACACTGAAGCTTTCTTT
TRBV5-1	-	-	TRBJ1-2	CASSPTDSIYGYTF	TGCGCCAGCAGCCCCACGGACAGCATCTATGGCTACACCTTC
TRBV12-3/TRBV12-4	-	-	TRBJ1-6	CASSSGNSPLHF	TGTGCCAGCAGTTCGGGTAATTCACCCCTCCACTTT
TRBV19	TRBD1	few	TRBJ2-3	CASSIDGTGGEYF	TGTGCCAGTAGTATAGATGGAACAGGGGGCGAGTATTTT
TRBV3-1/TRBV3-2	-	-	TRBJ2-5	CASSQLGGGFETQYF	TGTGCCAGCAGCCAGTTGGGGGGGGGCTTCGAGACCCAGTACTTC
TRBV28	-	-	TRBJ1-4	CASRDPDSNEKLFF	TGTGCCAGCAGGGACCCGGACAGTAATGAAAAACTGTTTTTT
TRBV12-3/TRBV12-4	-	-	TRBJ1-4	CASTGGPNEKLFF	TGTGCCAGCACCGGGGGTCCCAATGAAAAACTGTTTTTT